The 18 T cell receptor beta chains in this list originate from one sample, sequenced in a study of human T cells and chemical hapten exposure. TCRdb independently ran MiXCR on the 5' RACE reads; one entry per CDR3 protein. The sample has some 150,000 distinct CDR3 sequences, 4.1% seen once. The authors' total RNA extraction used unfractionated whole blood. The source is a female donor in good health.

This clonotype was recorded many times. The chain carries TRBV20-1 and TRBJ1-6; 8 bases are shared with TRBD1. Trimming cost V 5 bases and J 8 bases; bases outside gene matches: 8. Germline CDR1 is DFQATT and CDR2 is SNEGSKA (reference sequence). The CDR3 totals 14 residues. The CDR3: CSARPGQGYSPLHF. The CDR3 DNA is TGCAGTGCTCGGCCCGGACAGGGCTATTCACCCCTCCACTTT.

This clonotype was seen many times. The chain is built from TRBV7-3 and TRBJ2-3, with a tentative D call TRBD1 (6 bases). V was clipped by 1 base and J by 3 bases, with 11 bases between them. The CDR3 consists of 15 residues. Germline V gene lookup returns CDR1 SGHTA and CDR2 FQGTGA. The CDR3 sequence: CASSLRGHATDTQYF. The DNA for the CDR3 is TGTGCCAGCAGCTTAAGGGGGCATGCAACAGATACGCAGTATTTT.

The chain combines TRBV7-9 with TRBJ2-1; D gene ambiguous. The CDR3 has 13 residues. Per the germline V gene, CDR1 is SEHNR and CDR2 is FQNEAQ (reference sequence). V lost 5 bases, J lost 16 bases, and 21 bases lay in between. CDR3 in amino acids: CASSTPIQDQIFF. The CDR3 bases are TGTGCCAGCAGCACCCCTATTCAGGATCAGATTTTCTTC.

The sample holds many counts of this clonotype. The chain links TRBV7-9 to TRBJ2-7, with D possibly being TRBD1 or TRBD2 (5 bases each). Per germline, CDR1 SEHNR and CDR2 FQNEAQ (reference sequence). V shed 0 bases and J shed 5 bases, with 14 bases lying between them. CDR3 length equals 15 residues. The chain's CDR3 is CASSLAKGTGHEQYF. The CDR3 DNA reads as TGTGCCAGCAGCTTAGCAAAGGGGACGGGGCACGAGCAGTACTTC.

This chain uses TRBV6-6 with TRBJ2-7; possible D gene TRBD1, 6 bases. CDR3 size: 16 residues. The germline gives CDR1 MNHNY, CDR2 SVGAGI (reference sequence). V was pared by 0 bases and J by 3 bases, with 15 bases between. CDR3 residues: CASSYSNVGGSYEQYF. The CDR3 DNA follows: TGTGCCAGCAGTTACTCGAATGTAGGGGGTAGCTACGAGCAGTACTTC.

The gene calls are TRBV6-5 and TRBJ1-1; D not certain. The CDR3 spans 14 residues. In germline, CDR1 is MNHEY, CDR2 SVGAGI. V dropped 6 bases and J dropped 4 bases, with 15 bases sitting between them. The DNA of the CDR3 is TGTGCCAGCAGGACCCCCGGGAGTGTCACTGAAGCTTTCTTT. Translated: CASRTPGSVTEAFF.

In its sample, this clonotype was seen many times. This sequence joins TRBV11-1 and TRBJ2-7, with TRBD2 identical over 9 bases. Germline-derived CDR1 and CDR2 are SGHAT and FQDESV (reference sequence). The CDR3 runs to 14 residues. V lost 6 bases and J lost 1; bases outside the gene matches: 4. The CDR3 here is CASRALAGSYEQYF. CDR3 DNA sequence: TGTGCCAGCAGAGCCCTAGCGGGATCCTACGAGCAGTACTTC.

A few counts support this clonotype. This rearrangement joins TRBV7-8 to TRBJ2-2; 8 bases align to TRBD2. CDR3 length equals 18 residues. The V gene end was trimmed by 6 bases and the J gene end by 4 bases; junction bases not matched to a gene: 16. CDR1 is SGHVS and CDR2 is FQNEAQ in the germline V gene. The CDR3 sequence: CASRLLGSGGACTGELFF. The CDR3, as DNA: TGTGCCAGCAGACTCCTCGGGTCGGGGGGGGCCTGCACCGGGGAGCTGTTTTTT.

The genes are TRBV6-6 and TRBJ2-2; D is possibly TRBD1 (9 bases). CDR1 is MNHNY, CDR2 SVGAGI, per germline (reference sequence). The CDR3 is made up of 17 amino acids. Trimming shortened V by 5 bases and J by 4 bases, and 20 bases separated the two germline ends. CDR3 protein: CASSPPGGTGITGELFF. The CDR3 DNA is TGTGCCAGCAGTCCCCCGGGGGGGACAGGGATCACCGGGGAGCTGTTTTTT.

V usage is TRBV25-1 and J usage is TRBJ1-2, with no clear D. This CDR3 spans 13 amino acids. From germline, CDR1 is MGHDK and CDR2 SYGVNS. The V end was cut by 4 bases, the J end by 6 bases, with 12 bases between. This chain's CDR3 is CASSGEFVDGYTF. The CDR3, as DNA: TGTGCCAGCAGTGGAGAGTTCGTGGATGGCTACACCTTC.

This clonotype was detected ten times or more. This chain joins TRBV5-4 and TRBJ1-3; no reliable D call. V lost 0 bases and J 0 bases, leaving 7 bases between the germline ends. Germline lookup yields CDR1 SGHNT and CDR2 YYREEE (reference sequence). The CDR3 is 15 residues long. The CDR3 spells CASSLGQNSGNTIYF. Here the CDR3 DNA reads TGTGCCAGCAGCTTGGGTCAAAACTCTGGAAACACCATATATTTT.

This clonotype was detected ten times or more. The gene calls are TRBV12-3 or TRBV12-4 and TRBJ2-7; 7 positions match TRBD1. CDR3 length equals 12 residues. V lost 6 bases and J lost 3; bases outside the gene matches: 2. The DNA for the CDR3 is TGTGCCAGCAGCCGGACAGGCTACGAGCAGTACTTC. It yields the protein CASSRTGYEQYF.

The CDR3 region has the DNA TGTGCCAGCAGTTTTAGTCAGGTCCATACCTCTGGAAACACCATATATTTT. Its protein product is CASSFSQVHTSGNTIYF. V gene TRBV6-6 combines with J gene TRBJ1-3; D remains unclear. Germline CDR1 MNHNY, CDR2 SVGAGI (reference sequence). V lost 4 bases, J lost 0 bases, and 16 bases lay in between. The CDR3 is 17 residues long.

This clonotype was recorded at least ten times. The rearrangement uses TRBV6-1 and TRBJ2-3, with D tentatively TRBD1 (6 bases). CDR1 is MNHNS and CDR2 is SASEGT in the germline V gene. The length of the CDR3 is 16 residues. Deletions cut 2 bases from V and 2 bases from J, with 14 bases between. DNA of the CDR3: TGTGCCAGCAGTGAAACGAGCCAGGGGCCCACAGATACGCAGTATTTT. Amino acids: CASSETSQGPTDTQYF.

Ten or more counts support this clonotype. The V call is TRBV24-1, the J call TRBJ1-5; 7 bases agree with TRBD1. V trimming: 1 base; J trimming: 0 bases; junction bases outside the gene matches: 14. The CDR3 runs 20 residues. Germline CDR1 and CDR2: KGHDR and SFDVKD. The CDR3 spells CATSDFLWDSRIHSNQPQHF. In DNA, the CDR3 is TGTGCCACCAGTGATTTCCTGTGGGACAGCCGAATACATAGCAATCAGCCCCAGCATTTT.

This clonotype was seen more than once but under ten times. The chain employs TRBV6-5 and TRBJ1-2; D not certain. The CDR3 consists of 16 residues. V lost 5 bases and J lost 2, with 18 bases in between. From germline, CDR1 is MNHEY and CDR2 SVGAGI. The CDR3 sequence is CASSEDPGRSNYGYTF. The CDR3, as DNA: TGTGCCAGCAGTGAAGACCCCGGGAGGAGCAACTATGGCTACACCTTC.

This clonotype turned up a few times. The gene calls are TRBV10-3 and TRBJ1-3; D is uncertain. V was clipped by 4 bases and J by 3 bases, with 16 bases between them. The CDR3 sequence is 16 residues long. Germline-derived CDR1 and CDR2 are ENHRY and SYGVKD. The CDR3 loop reads CAISGQRVTCGNTIYF. CDR3 bases: TGTGCCATCAGTGGCCAGCGGGTAACGTGTGGAAACACCATATATTTT.

In its sample, this clonotype was seen many times. The chain joins TRBV4-1 to TRBJ1-1, with D unresolved. This CDR3 contains 16 residues. Germline CDR1 reads MGHRA; CDR2 reads YSYEKL. V lost 0 bases and J lost 5, with 16 bases in between. The CDR3 DNA is TGCGCCAGCAGCCAAGATCCCAGGCACCTAGGGACTGAAGCTTTCTTT. Translation gives CASSQDPRHLGTEAFF.